The entry below describes one TCR beta chain. Its antigen target is currently unknown. Base qualities were left out, and no much larger clone turns up one base away. The entry originates in a study of cytotoxic CD8 clonotypes in ibrutinib-treated CLL (dated by TCRdb to the early 2020s). Regarding the complete study: The cohort was composed of approximately 11 relapsed/refractory and around 15 treatment-naive patients; IGHV unmutated status was identified in approximately 18 patients. Samples averaged roughly 260,000 productive templates and tens of thousands of productive rearrangements. Responses were partial in roughly 24 patients and complete in 2; after median about 68 months follow-up, roughly 14 stayed in remission and around 12 progressed. Response samples were obtained after a median of around 11 months of treatment, with a range of about 6 to 40 months. Longitudinal samples were available for about 30% of the roughly 90 trial participants. Every sample from remission and from progressive disease was obtained while the patients were still on ibrutinib. Cryopreserved peripheral blood mononuclear cells were collected at three points: before therapy, at response, and at either sustained remission or disease progression. The study at large found these results: Public clonotypes were found to be uncommon and were observed to contract or remain stable during treatment; the increase in clonality was shown to reflect expansion of private clonotypes at ibrutinib response. Sampling times were not matched between sustained-remission and progressing patients, and lymph node repertoires were not studied. Baseline clonality exceeded that of age-matched healthy donors and correlated strongly with circulating CD8+ T-cell counts. An increase in clonality was observed at ibrutinib response, with clonality remaining stable during sustained remission and falling back toward baseline at progression.

Counted from cysteine to phenylalanine, this CDR3 has 15 amino acids. Only the CDR3 portion is preserved as DNA: 45 bases, with reading frame beginning at the first base. Reading the germline V gene gives CDR1 SGHTA and CDR2 FQGTGA. V gives up 5 bases and J gives up 1 base, and the segment between their germline ends measures 13 bases. On a MiSeq, deep resolution sequencing aimed for a depth between 1 in 1 million and 1 in 200,000 T cells, with each clonotype covered approximately 9.2x on average. TCR beta libraries were generated with the immunoSEQ hsTCRB Kit. Per the authors' processing: The data were analyzed with ImmunoSEQ Analyzer and ImmunoSEQ Data Assistant, and V, D and J gene assignments followed IMGT definitions. Clonality was computed as one minus normalized Shannon entropy of productive rearrangement frequencies, ranging from 0 to 1. Public clonotype analysis was restricted to overrepresented clonotypes comprising at least 0.05% of each patient's repertoire. Approximately 14 age-matched healthy donor repertoires from immuneACCESS were used as controls for clonality. The table was pulled from immuneACCESS by TCRdb, which kept in-frame rearrangements only. Such tables lose some clones; where checked, under half of the loss comes from unresolved V genes, and the rest has no known cause. V, J and clone size derive from that table, while D and trimming were established from the DNA sequence. The sample contains 85,000 or so clones, about four fifths of them found a single time. Together, the top ten hold approximately 4.4% of the sample.

Interpreted using the paper, the time point label stands for: approximately twelve months on ibrutinib. For TCR beta library preparation, around 2.1 micrograms of genomic DNA were extracted from the cryopreserved PBMCs. Longitudinal blood samples from CLL patients on ibrutinib monotherapy underwent high-throughput TCR beta sequencing. Patients were enrolled in a phase 2 open-label single-center ibrutinib monotherapy trial. In this chain, TRBV7-3 is recombined with TRBJ2-3, with a weak D call of TRBD1 (5 bases match). Sequencing was performed on PBMCs, taken after 12 months of ibrutinib treatment. This receptor was obtained from a human donor with chronic lymphocytic leukemia. The nucleotide sequence reads TGTGCCAGCAGCCGGGCAGGGCTTCGCACAGATACGCAGTATTTT. Its translation is CASSRAGLRTDTQYF.